This is a list of T cell receptor beta chains from one sample in a study of blood T cell repertoires in COVID-19. The table came from immunoSEQ multiplex PCR; TCRdb's copy has only in-frame clones and leaves some out. In the table there are about 80,000 clones, roughly 79% of which are singletons. The sequenced sample was peripheral blood. The receptor set was obtained from a human donor in a cohort sampled during active COVID-19. Both conserved end residues are part of each CDR3. A D gene is named only where the DNA matches it firmly. Rows give clone size only sometimes, using once, few, many, or a class for an expanded clone.

J | size | D | V | CDR3 | DNA
TRBJ2-3 | - | TRBD1 | TRBV4-1 | CASSQVGTGVPTDTQYF | TGCGCCAGCAGCCAAGTCGGGACAGGGGTCCCCACAGATACGCAGTATTTT
TRBJ2-2 | - | - | TRBV6-4 | CASSQAGLDTGELFF | TGTGCCAGCAGTCAGGCGGGGCTCGACACCGGGGAGCTGTTTTTT
TRBJ2-2 | - | TRBD2 | TRBV9 | CASSVDPSRAGGGTGELFF | TGTGCCAGCAGCGTAGACCCCTCTAGAGCGGGAGGCGGCACCGGGGAGCTGTTTTTT
TRBJ2-3 | - | - | TRBV7-2 | CASSSSGPRDTQYF | TGTGCCAGCAGCTCCAGCGGACCTAGGGATACGCAGTATTTT
TRBJ2-2 | - | TRBD2 | TRBV9 | CASSVLAGAPLNTGELFF | TGTGCCAGCAGCGTTCTAGCGGGAGCCCCTTTGAACACCGGGGAGCTGTTTTTT
TRBJ1-5 | - | - | TRBV29-1 | CSVRDTNQPQHF | TGCAGCGTCCGGGACACCAATCAGCCCCAGCATTTT
TRBJ1-1 | once | - | TRBV6-5 | CASSYQDFTEAFF | TGTGCCAGCAGTTATCAGGATTTTACTGAAGCTTTCTTT
TRBJ2-1 | - | TRBD1 | TRBV27 | CASSGSTGGGYNEQFF | TGTGCCAGCAGCGGCTCTACAGGGGGCGGGTACAATGAGCAGTTCTTC
TRBJ1-5 | - | - | TRBV18 | CASSPQGLTGSYSNQPQHF | TGTGCCAGCTCACCACAGGGACTCACTGGGAGCTATAGCAATCAGCCCCAGCATTTT
TRBJ2-2 | - | - | TRBV7-3 | CASSTSGSGTGELFF | TGTGCCAGCAGCACCTCGGGCAGCGGCACCGGGGAGCTGTTTTTT
TRBJ1-1 | - | - | TRBV25-1 | CASSEYGNTEAFF | TGTGCCAGCAGTGAATACGGGAACACTGAAGCTTTCTTT
TRBJ1-5 | - | - | TRBV28 | CASTEPGQPQHF | TGTGCCAGCACCGAACCGGGTCAGCCCCAGCATTTT
TRBJ1-5 | - | - | TRBV6-2/TRBV6-3 | CASSPIGGTDWLAQHF | TGTGCCAGCAGTCCGATCGGCGGGACGGATTGGTTGGCCCAGCATTTT
TRBJ1-1 | medium-sized | - | TRBV28 | CASSVTINTEAFF | TGTGCCAGCAGTGTGACTATAAACACTGAAGCTTTCTTT
TRBJ2-6 | - | - | TRBV5-1 | CASSSWGDSGANVLTF | TGCGCCAGCAGCTCTTGGGGGGACTCTGGGGCCAACGTCCTGACTTTC
TRBJ2-7 | - | - | TRBV7-8 | CASSFIYRRDSYEQYF | TGTGCCAGCAGCTTCATTTACCGTCGCGACTCCTACGAGCAGTACTTC
TRBJ2-1 | - | TRBD1 | TRBV2 | CASSEWGQGTNNEQFF | TGTGCCAGCAGTGAATGGGGACAGGGCACTAACAATGAGCAGTTCTTC
TRBJ1-1 | - | TRBD1 | TRBV24-1 | CATSPSQGARTEAFF | TGTGCCACCAGTCCCTCTCAGGGGGCGCGGACTGAAGCTTTCTTT
TRBJ2-5 | - | - | TRBV21-1 | CASSKRTTPGVETQYF | TGTGCCAGCAGCAAAAGGACGACCCCCGGGGTGGAGACCCAGTACTTC
TRBJ2-3 | - | TRBD1 | TRBV9 | CASSDRGITDTQYF | TGTGCCAGCAGTGACAGGGGAATCACAGATACGCAGTATTTT
TRBJ2-5 | - | - | TRBV28 | CASSLCAETEGQETQYF | TGTGCCAGCAGTTTATGCGCAGAGACGGAGGGGCAAGAGACCCAGTACTTC
TRBJ2-1 | - | TRBD2 | TRBV7-8 | CASRGEGGYRGEQFF | TGTGCCAGCAGAGGGGAGGGCGGGTACCGAGGTGAGCAGTTCTTC
TRBJ1-1 | - | - | TRBV9 | CASSVGGAMNTEAFF | TGTGCCAGCAGCGTAGGAGGAGCCATGAACACTGAAGCTTTCTTT
TRBJ2-5 | - | TRBD1 | TRBV2 | CASSFRPGQPSQGTQYF | TGTGCCAGCAGTTTCCGGCCGGGACAGCCTAGCCAGGGGACCCAGTACTTC
TRBJ2-3 | - | - | TRBV1 | CTSSQDRAAGGTDTQYF | TGCACCAGCAGCCAAGATCGAGCAGCGGGGGGCACAGATACGCAGTATTTT